This TCR beta chain was captured in a study of T cell responses to AZD1222 COVID-19 vaccine. The CDR3 spans 14 residues. Trimming cost V 0 bases and J 4 bases, with 9 bases left between them. Germline V gene sequence: CDR1 LGHNA, CDR2 YSLEER. Clones were sequenced by immunoSEQ multiplex PCR, and TCRdb holds only the in-frame ones, with some missing. The sample includes nearly 110,000 clones, under 95% of them seen just once. The J gene is TRBJ2-5, the V gene TRBV4-3, with D possibly TRBD2 on 5 matching bases. Specimen: peripheral blood, collected on day 0 of AZD1222 vaccination. This TCR derives from an adult in good health. CDR3 DNA: TGCGCCAGCAGCCAAGATACTAGTCGAGAGACCCAGTACTTC. It encodes CASSQDTSRETQYF.